The present T cell receptor (beta chain) was sequenced within a study of blood T cells in healthy people across ages. Study observations and caveats: Both higher diversity and more naive CD4+ cells marked long-lived donors when set against aged donors. Estimates of diversity drawn from one million T cells were considered underestimates.

A note on this clonotype: The target antigen is unknown.

Germline V lookup: CDR1 DFQATT, CDR2 SNEGSKA (reference sequence). V lost 6 bases and J 3 bases, leaving 9 bases between the germline ends. CDR3 length: 11 residues. Sample-barcoded 5' priming and a J-beta primer mix drove a second PCR of roughly 7 to 11 cycles. MiXCR was run by TCRdb on the 5' RACE reads, yielding one entry per CDR3 protein. Among about 900,000 distinct CDR3 sequences, under 80% were seen once, and the ten largest hold approximately 30%. The source of this sequence is a man aged 30 to 39 in good health. Sample: blood. The chain employs TRBV20-1 and TRBJ2-7; the D gene is possibly TRBD1 (5 bases). The CDR3, as DNA: TGCAGTGCACGTGGACACTACGAGCAGTACTTC. This translates into CSARGHYEQYF.